Below, one TCR beta chain is given with its context. This record belongs to a study of blood T cell repertoires in COVID-19. The wider study: Sample material is recorded as cDNA or gDNA derived from T cells, B-cell-depleted T cells, or PBMCs.

Some clones are missing from TCRdb's copy, which holds only in-frame ones; the method was immunoSEQ multiplex PCR. The profile shows 250,000 to 350,000 clones, roughly nine tenths of them singletons. Germline loops: CDR1 MNHEY, CDR2 SMNVEV (reference sequence). CDR3 length: 15 amino acids. The V and J ends lost 8 bases and 2 bases respectively, with 19 bases between them. Sequencing input: peripheral blood. This receptor was taken from a woman aged 35 to 49 who had recovered from COVID-19. This chain connects TRBV27 to TRBJ2-7; tentative D call: TRBD2 (6 bases). Here the CDR3 reads CASFLRSGSTYEQYF. The DNA of the CDR3 is TGTGCCAGCTTCTTGCGAAGCGGGTCTACCTACGAGCAGTACTTC.